This T cell receptor (beta chain) came from a study of cytomegalovirus exposure and HLA in healthy donors. Concerning this clone itself: Its specificity is not known.

General observations from the study: Rarity held for most TCR sequences, but there were some public TCRs that occurred in many donors.

60 Vbeta and 13 Jbeta primers were used in PCR. Data came from immunoSEQ multiplex PCR; TCRdb stores just in-frame clones and leaves some out. Seen here are around 130,000 clones, roughly 80% observed once, and the top ten hold about 1.3%. The germline CDR1 and CDR2 sequences are SNHLY and FYNNEI. This CDR3 is built from 16 residues. V was pared by 5 bases and J by 4 bases, with 5 bases of the junction left unmatched. The J gene is TRBJ2-2, the V gene TRBV2, with 12 bases fitting TRBD2. This TCR derives from a man aged 45-65 years in good health and CMV-seronegative. Sequenced input: PBMCs. The CDR3 region has the DNA TGTGCCAGCAGTTTGACTAGCGGGAGAGGCACCGGGGAGCTGTTTTTT. It is translated as CASSLTSGRGTGELFF.